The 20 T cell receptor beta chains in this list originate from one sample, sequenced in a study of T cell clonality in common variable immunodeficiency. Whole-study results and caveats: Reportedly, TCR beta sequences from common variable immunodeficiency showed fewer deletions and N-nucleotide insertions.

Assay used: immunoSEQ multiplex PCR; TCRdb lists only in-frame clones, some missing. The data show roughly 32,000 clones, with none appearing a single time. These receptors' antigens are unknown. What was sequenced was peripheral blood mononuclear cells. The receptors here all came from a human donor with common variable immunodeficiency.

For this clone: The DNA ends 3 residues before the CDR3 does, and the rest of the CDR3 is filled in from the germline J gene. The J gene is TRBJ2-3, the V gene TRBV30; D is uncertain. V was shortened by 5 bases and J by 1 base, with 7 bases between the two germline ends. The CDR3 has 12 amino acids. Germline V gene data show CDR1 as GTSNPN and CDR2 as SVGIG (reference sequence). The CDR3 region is CAWGPGTDTQYF. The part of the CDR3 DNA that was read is TGTGCCTGGGGCCCAGGCACAGATACG.

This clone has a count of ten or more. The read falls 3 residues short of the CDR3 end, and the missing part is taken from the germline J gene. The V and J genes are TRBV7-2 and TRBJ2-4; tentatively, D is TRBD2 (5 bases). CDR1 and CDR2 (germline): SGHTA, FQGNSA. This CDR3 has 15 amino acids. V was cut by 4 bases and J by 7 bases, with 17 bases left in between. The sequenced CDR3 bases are TGTGCCAGCAGCTCCGAAAGTAGAGGGTTTAACATT. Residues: CASSSESRGFNI. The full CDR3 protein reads CASSSESRGFNIQYF. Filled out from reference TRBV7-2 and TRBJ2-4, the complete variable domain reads GAGVSQSPSNKVTEKGKDVELRCDPISGHTALYWYRQSLGQGLEFLIYFQGNSAPDKSGLPSDRFSAERTGGSVSTLTIQRTQQEDSAVYLCASSSESRGFNIQYFGAGTRLSVL.

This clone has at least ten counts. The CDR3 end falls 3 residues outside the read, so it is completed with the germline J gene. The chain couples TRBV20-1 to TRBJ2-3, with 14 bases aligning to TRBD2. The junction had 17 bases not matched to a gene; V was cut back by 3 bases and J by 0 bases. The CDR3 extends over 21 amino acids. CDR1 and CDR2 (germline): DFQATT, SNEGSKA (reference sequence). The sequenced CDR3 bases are TGCAGTGCTAGCGGTATTCAGTCGGGGACTAGCGGGAGATCGAGCACAGATACG. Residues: CSASGIQSGTSGRSSTDT. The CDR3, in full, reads CSASGIQSGTSGRSSTDTQYF.

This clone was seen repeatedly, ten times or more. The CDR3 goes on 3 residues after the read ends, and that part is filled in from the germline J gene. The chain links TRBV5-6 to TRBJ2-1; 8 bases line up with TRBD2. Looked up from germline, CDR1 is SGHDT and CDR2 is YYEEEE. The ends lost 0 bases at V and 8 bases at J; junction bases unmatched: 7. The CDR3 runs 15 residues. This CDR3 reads CASSLDPSGWDEQFF. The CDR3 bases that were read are TGTGCCAGCAGCTTGGATCCTAGCGGGTGGGATGAG.

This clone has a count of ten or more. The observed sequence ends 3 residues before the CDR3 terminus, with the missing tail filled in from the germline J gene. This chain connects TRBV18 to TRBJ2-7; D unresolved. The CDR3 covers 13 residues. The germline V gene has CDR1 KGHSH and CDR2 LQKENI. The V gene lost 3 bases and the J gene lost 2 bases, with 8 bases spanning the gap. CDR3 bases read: TGTGCCAGCTCACCGGCCAGGCCCTACGAG. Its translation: CASSPARPYE. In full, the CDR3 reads CASSPARPYEQYF. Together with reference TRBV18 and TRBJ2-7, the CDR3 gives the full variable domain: NAGVMQNPRHLVRRRGQEARLRCSPMKGHSHVYWYRQLPEEGLKFMVYLQKENIIDESGMPKERFSAEFPKEGPSILRIQQVVRGDSAAYFCASSPARPYEQYFGPGTRLTVT.

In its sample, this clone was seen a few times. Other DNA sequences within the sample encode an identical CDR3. CDR3 in amino acids: CAWSVGQGDQPQHF. The CDR3 bases that were read are TGTGCCTGGAGTGTAGGGCAGGGGGATCAGCCC. The chain uses TRBV30 and TRBJ1-5; 7 bases fit TRBD1. With the read ending 3 residues before the CDR3 end, the germline J gene is used to fill in that end. The length of the CDR3 is 14 residues. After removal of 0 bases from V and 5 bases from J, the junction contained 4 bases not matched to a gene. Germline-derived CDR1 and CDR2 are GTSNPN and SVGIG (reference sequence).

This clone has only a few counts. The sequenced CDR3 bases are TGCGCCAGTGACACCTCCTCGTTCTCCTACGAG. It encodes CASDTSSFSYE. The whole CDR3 is CASDTSSFSYEQYF. This chain uses TRBV10-2 with TRBJ2-7, with unresolved D. Read sequence stops 3 residues before the CDR3 end, and the germline J gene provides the missing end. This CDR3 has 14 amino acids. The V end was cut by 9 bases, the J end by 0 bases, with 15 bases between. Germline V gene lookup returns CDR1 WSHSY and CDR2 SAAADI.

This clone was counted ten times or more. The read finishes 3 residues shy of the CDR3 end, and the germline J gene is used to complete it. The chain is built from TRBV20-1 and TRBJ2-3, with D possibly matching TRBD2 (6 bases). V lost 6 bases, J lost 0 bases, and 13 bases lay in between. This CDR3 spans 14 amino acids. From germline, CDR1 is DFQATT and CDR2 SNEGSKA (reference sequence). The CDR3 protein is CSAASGTSTDTQYF. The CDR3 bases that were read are TGCAGTGCCGCGTCGGGGACTAGCACAGATACG.

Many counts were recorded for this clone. The CDR3 here is CASSYSFLNEQFF. The DNA read from the CDR3 is TGTGCCAGCAGTTACTCCTTTTTGAATGAG. The chain carries TRBV6-7 and TRBJ2-1, with D unresolved. The missing CDR3 end, 3 residues past where the read stops, is filled in from the germline J gene. TRBV6-7 falls under the ORF class, with uncertain function. V lost 0 bases and J 7 bases, leaving 7 bases between the germline ends. This CDR3 has 13 amino acids.

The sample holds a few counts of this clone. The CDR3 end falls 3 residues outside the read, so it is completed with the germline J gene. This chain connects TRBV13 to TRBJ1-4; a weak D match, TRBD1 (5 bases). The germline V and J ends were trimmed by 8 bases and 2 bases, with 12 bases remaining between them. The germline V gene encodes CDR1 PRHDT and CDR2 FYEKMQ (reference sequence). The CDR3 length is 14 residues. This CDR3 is CASAIRGTNEKLFF. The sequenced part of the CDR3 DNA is TGTGCCAGCGCCATAAGGGGTACTAATGAAAAA.

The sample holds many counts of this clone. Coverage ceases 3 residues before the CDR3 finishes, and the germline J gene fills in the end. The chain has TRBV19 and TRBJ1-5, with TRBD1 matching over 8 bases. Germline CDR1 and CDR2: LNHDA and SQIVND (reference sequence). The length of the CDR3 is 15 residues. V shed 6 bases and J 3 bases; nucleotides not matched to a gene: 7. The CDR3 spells CASRAPGQDNQPQHF. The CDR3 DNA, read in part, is TGTGCCAGTAGGGCGCCGGGACAGGACAATCAGCCC.

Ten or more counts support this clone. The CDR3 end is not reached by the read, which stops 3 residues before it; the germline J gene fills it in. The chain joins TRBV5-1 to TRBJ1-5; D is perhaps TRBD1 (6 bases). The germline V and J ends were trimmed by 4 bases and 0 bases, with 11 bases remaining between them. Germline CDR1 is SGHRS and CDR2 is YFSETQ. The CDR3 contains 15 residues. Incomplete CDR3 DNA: TGCGCCAGCAGCCCGACAGGTAATAGCAATCAGCCC. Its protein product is CASSPTGNSNQP. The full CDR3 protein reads CASSPTGNSNQPQHF.

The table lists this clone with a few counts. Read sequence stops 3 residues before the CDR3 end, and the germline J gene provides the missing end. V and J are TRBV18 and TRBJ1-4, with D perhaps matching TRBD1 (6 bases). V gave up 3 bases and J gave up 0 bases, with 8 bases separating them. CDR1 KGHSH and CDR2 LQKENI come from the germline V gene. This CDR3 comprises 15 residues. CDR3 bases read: TGTGCCAGCTCACCGTCAGGGGCAACTAATGAAAAA. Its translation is CASSPSGATNEK. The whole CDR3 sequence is CASSPSGATNEKLFF.

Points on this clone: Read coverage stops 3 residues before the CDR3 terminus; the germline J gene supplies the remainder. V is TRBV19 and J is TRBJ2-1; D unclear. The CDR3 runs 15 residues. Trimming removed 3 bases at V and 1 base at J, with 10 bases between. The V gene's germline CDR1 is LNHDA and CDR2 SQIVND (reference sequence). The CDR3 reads CASSIARASYNEQFF. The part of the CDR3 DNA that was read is TGTGCCAGTAGTATCGCCCGAGCATCCTACAATGAG.

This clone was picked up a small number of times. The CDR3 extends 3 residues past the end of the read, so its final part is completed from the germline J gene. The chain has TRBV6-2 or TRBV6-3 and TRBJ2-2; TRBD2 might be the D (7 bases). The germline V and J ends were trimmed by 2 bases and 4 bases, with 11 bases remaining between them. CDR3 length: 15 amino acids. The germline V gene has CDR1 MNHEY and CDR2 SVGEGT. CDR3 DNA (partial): TGTGCCAGCAGTTACGGGGGGGCAGGCACCGGGGAG. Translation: CASSYGGAGTGE. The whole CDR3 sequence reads CASSYGGAGTGELFF.

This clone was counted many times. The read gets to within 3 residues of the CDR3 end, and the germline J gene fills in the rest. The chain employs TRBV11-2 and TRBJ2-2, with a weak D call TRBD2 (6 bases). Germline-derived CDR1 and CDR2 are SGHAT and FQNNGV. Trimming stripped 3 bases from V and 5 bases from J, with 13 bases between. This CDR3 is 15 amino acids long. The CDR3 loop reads CASSFAGPLTGELFF. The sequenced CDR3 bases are TGTGCCAGCAGCTTCGCGGGGCCCTTAACCGGGGAG. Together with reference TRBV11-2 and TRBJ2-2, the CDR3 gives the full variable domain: EAGVAQSPRYKIIEKRQSVAFWCNPISGHATLYWYQQILGQGPKLLIQFQNNGVVDDSQLPKDRFSAERLKGVDSTLKIQPAKLEDSAVYLCASSFAGPLTGELFFGEGSRLTVL.

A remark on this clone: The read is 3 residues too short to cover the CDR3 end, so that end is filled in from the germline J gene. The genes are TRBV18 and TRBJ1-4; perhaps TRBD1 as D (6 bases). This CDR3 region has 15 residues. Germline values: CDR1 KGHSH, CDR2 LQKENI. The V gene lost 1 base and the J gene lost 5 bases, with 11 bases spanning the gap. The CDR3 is CASSPQDSRNEKLFF. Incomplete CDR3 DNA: TGTGCCAGCTCACCACAGGACAGTCGGAATGAAAAA.

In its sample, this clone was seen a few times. The CDR3 here is CASSMRLASYNEQFF. The CDR3 DNA, read in part, is TGTGCCAGTAGTATGAGGCTAGCTTCCTACAATGAG. The gene calls are TRBV19 and TRBJ2-1; TRBD2 might be the D (5 bases). The sequence runs out 3 residues before the end of the CDR3; the remainder is reconstructed from the germline J gene. Looked up from germline, CDR1 is LNHDA and CDR2 is SQIVND (reference sequence). CDR3 size: 15 residues. Trimming removed 3 bases from V and 1 base from J, with 10 bases in between.

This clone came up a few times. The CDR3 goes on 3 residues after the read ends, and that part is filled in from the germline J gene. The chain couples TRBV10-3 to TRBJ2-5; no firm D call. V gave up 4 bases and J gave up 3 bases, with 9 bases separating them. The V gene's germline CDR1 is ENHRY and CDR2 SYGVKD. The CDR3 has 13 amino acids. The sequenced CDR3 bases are TGTGCCATCAGTGTCAGTTTTGAAGAGACC. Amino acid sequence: CAISVSFEET. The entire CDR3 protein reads CAISVSFEETQYF.

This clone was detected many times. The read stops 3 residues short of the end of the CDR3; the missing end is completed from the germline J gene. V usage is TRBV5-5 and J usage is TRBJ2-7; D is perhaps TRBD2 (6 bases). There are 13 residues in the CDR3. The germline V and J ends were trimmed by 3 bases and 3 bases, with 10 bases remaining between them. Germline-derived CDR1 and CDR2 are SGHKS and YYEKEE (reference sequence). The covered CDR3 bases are TGTGCCAGCAGCTGGAGGGTACTCTACGAG. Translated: CASSWRVLYE. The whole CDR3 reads CASSWRVLYEQYF. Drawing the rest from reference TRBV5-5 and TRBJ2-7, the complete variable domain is DAGVTQSPTHLIKTRGQQVTLRCSPISGHKSVSWYQQVLGQGPQFIFQYYEKEERGRGNFPDRFSARQFPNYSSELNVNALLLGDSALYLCASSWRVLYEQYFGPGTRLTVT.